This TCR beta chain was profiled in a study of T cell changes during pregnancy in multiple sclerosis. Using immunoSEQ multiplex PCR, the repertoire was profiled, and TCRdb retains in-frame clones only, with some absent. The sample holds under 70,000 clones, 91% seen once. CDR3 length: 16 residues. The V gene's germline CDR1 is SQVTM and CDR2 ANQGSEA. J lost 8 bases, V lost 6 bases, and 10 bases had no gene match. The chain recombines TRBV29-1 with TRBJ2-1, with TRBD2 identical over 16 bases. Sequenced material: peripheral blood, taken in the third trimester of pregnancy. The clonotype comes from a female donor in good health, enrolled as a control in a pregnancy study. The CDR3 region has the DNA TGCAGCGTAACGGGACTAGCGGGAGGGAAGGTGGATGAGCAGTTCTTC. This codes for CSVTGLAGGKVDEQFF.